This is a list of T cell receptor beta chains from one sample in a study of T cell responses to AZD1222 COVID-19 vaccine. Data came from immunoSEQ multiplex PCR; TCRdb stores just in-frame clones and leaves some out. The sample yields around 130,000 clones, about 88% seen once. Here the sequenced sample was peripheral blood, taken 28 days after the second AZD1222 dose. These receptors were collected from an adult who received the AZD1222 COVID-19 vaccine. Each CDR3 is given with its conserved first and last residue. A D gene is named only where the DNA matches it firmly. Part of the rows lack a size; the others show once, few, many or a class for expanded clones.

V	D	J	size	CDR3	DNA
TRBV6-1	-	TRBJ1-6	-	CASSESTSPLHF	TGTGCCAGCAGTGAAAGTACCTCACCCCTCCACTTT
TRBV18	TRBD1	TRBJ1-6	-	CASSPPTGGSGSPLHF	TGTGCCAGCTCACCACCGACAGGGGGTTCTGGTTCACCCCTCCACTTT
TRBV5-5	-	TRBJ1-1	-	CASSLQMKNTEAFF	TGTGCCAGCAGCTTGCAGATGAAGAACACTGAAGCTTTCTTT
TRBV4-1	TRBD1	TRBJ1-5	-	CASSQGRGTGLGQPQHF	TGCGCCAGCAGCCAAGGGCGCGGGACAGGGTTGGGTCAGCCCCAGCATTTT
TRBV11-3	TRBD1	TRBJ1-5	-	CASSKKQGQGNQPQHF	TGTGCCAGCAGCAAAAAACAGGGGCAGGGAAATCAGCCCCAGCATTTT
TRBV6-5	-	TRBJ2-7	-	CASSYSDLSYEQYF	TGTGCCAGCAGTTACTCTGACCTTTCCTACGAGCAGTACTTC
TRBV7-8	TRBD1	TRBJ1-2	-	CASSLDRGYGYTF	TGTGCCAGCAGCTTAGACAGGGGCTATGGCTACACCTTC
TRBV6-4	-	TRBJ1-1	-	CASSAEVNTEAFF	TGTGCCAGCAGTGCTGAAGTGAACACTGAAGCTTTCTTT
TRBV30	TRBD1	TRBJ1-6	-	CAWSNSGTEYSPLHF	TGTGCCTGGAGTAACTCCGGGACAGAATATTCACCCCTCCACTTT
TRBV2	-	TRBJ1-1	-	CASSPRVNQGTEAFF	TGTGCCAGCAGCCCGAGGGTAAACCAGGGCACTGAAGCTTTCTTT
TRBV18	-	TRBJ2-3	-	CATKPGGTSTDTQYF	TGTGCCACAAAACCTGGGGGGACTAGCACAGATACGCAGTATTTT
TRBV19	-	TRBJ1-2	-	CASSIIAADGGYTF	TGTGCCAGTAGTATAATAGCGGCGGATGGTGGCTACACCTTC
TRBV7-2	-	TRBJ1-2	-	CASSFRWDGYTF	TGTGCCAGCAGCTTTCGCTGGGATGGCTACACCTTC
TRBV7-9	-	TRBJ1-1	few	CASSLGGVTEAFF	TGTGCCAGCAGCTTAGGGGGGGTCACTGAAGCTTTCTTT
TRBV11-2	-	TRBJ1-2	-	CASSRGSNYGYTF	TGTGCCAGCAGCCGTGGATCTAACTATGGCTACACCTTC
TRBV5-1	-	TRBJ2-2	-	CASSLAAQGGGELFF	TGCGCCAGCAGCCTCGCGGCACAGGGTGGCGGGGAGCTGTTTTTT
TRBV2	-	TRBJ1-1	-	CASSEDGRPDSEAFF	TGTGCCAGCAGTGAAGATGGCCGACCAGACTCTGAAGCTTTCTTT
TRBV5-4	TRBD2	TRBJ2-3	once	CASSLHGGASDTQYF	TGTGCCAGCAGCTTACACGGGGGGGCCTCGGATACGCAGTATTTT
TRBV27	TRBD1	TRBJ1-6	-	CAIYRNRGLSPRSPLHF	TGTGCCATATATAGGAACAGGGGGCTCTCTCCCCGTTCACCCCTCCACTTT
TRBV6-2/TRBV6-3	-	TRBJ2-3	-	CASSYSTGATDTQYF	TGTGCCAGCAGTTACTCGACAGGAGCAACAGATACGCAGTATTTT
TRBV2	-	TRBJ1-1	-	CASRTDLNTEAFF	TGTGCCAGCAGGACAGACTTGAACACTGAAGCTTTCTTT
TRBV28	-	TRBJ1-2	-	CASSLSRSYTF	TGTGCCAGCAGTCTGAGTCGCAGCTACACCTTC
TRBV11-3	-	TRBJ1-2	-	CASSLRGNYNYGYTF	TGTGCCAGCAGCTTACGAGGGAACTACAACTATGGCTACACCTTC
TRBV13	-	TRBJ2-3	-	CASSLGPGLGADTQYF	TGTGCCAGCAGCTTAGGCCCGGGCCTCGGGGCGGATACGCAGTATTTT
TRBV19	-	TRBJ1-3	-	CASSITTDTGNTIYF	TGTGCCAGTAGTATAACCACGGACACTGGAAACACCATATATTTT
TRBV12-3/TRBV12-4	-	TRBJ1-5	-	CASSFPTLSPQHF	TGTGCCAGCAGTTTCCCGACACTCAGCCCCCAGCATTTT
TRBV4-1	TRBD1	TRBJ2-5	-	CASSQFGTGNQETQYF	TGCGCCAGCAGCCAATTCGGGACAGGGAATCAAGAGACCCAGTACTTC
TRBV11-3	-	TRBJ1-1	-	CASSIQRNTEAFF	TGTGCCAGCAGCATACAACGGAACACTGAAGCTTTCTTT
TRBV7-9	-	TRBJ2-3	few	CASSPMTSTDTQYF	TGTGCCAGCAGCCCGATGACTAGCACAGATACGCAGTATTTT
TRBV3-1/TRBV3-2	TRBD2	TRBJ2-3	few	CASSQEILGLAGTDTQYF	TGTGCCAGCAGCCAAGAGATCTTGGGACTAGCGGGCACAGATACGCAGTATTTT
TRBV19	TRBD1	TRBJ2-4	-	CASSTGQSGTKNIQYF	TGTGCCAGTAGTACGGGACAGTCGGGGACCAAAAACATTCAGTACTTC
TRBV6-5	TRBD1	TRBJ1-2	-	CASSSRQGANRYTF	TGTGCCAGCAGTTCCCGACAGGGGGCGAATCGCTACACCTTC
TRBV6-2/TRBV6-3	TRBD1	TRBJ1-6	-	CASSYSGRGSGSPLHF	TGTGCCAGCAGTTACTCCGGCAGGGGGTCGGGATCACCCCTCCACTTT
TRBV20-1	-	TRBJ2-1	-	CSARLNEQFF	TGCAGTGCTAGACTCAATGAGCAGTTCTTC
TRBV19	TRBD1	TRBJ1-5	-	CASSTGTGRPGYQPQHF	TGTGCCAGTAGTACTGGGACAGGAAGGCCGGGATATCAGCCCCAGCATTTT
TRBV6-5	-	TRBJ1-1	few	CASSYRSLTEAFF	TGTGCCAGCAGTTACAGATCCCTTACGGAAGCTTTCTTT
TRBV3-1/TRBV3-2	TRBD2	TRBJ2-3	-	CASSPYRTSGGGRSTDTQYF	TGTGCCAGCAGCCCCTATAGGACTAGCGGGGGGGGAAGAAGCACAGATACGCAGTATTTT
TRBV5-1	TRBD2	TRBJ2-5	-	CASSWGLAGGLAETQYF	TGCGCCAGCAGCTGGGGACTAGCGGGGGGGCTCGCAGAGACCCAGTACTTC
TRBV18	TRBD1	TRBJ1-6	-	CASSLQGNNSPLHF	TGTGCCAGCTCGCTACAGGGGAATAATTCACCCCTCCACTTT
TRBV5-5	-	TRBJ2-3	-	CASSPGYWADTQYF	TGTGCCAGCAGCCCCGGGTATTGGGCAGATACGCAGTATTTT
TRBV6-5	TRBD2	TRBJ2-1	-	CASRPEAGVYEQFF	TGTGCCAGCAGGCCGGAAGCGGGGGTGTATGAGCAGTTCTTC
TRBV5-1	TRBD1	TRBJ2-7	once	CASSASGTGAYEQYF	TGCGCCAGCAGCGCTTCCGGGACAGGGGCCTACGAGCAGTACTTC
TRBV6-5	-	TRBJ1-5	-	CASSRSRVGQPQHF	TGTGCCAGCAGTCGTAGCAGGGTGGGCCAGCCCCAGCATTTT
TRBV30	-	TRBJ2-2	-	CAWKGGAGELFF	TGTGCCTGGAAGGGGGGGGCCGGGGAGCTGTTTTTT
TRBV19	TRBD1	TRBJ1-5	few	CASSTRTGGNNQPQHF	TGTGCCAGTAGTACAAGAACAGGGGGTAACAATCAGCCCCAGCATTTT
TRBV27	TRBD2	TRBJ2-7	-	CASSLSSSGGGSYEQYF	TGTGCCAGCAGTTTATCGTCCAGCGGGGGGGGATCCTACGAGCAGTACTTC
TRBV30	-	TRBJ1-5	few	CAWSSLGGSNQPQHF	TGTGCCTGGAGTAGCCTCGGGGGAAGCAATCAGCCCCAGCATTTT
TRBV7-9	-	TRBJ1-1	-	CASSLRGITEAFF	TGTGCCAGCAGCTTAAGGGGGATCACTGAAGCTTTCTTT
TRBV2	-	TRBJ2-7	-	CASGTHYTPEQYF	TGTGCCAGCGGGACCCATTATACCCCCGAGCAGTACTTC
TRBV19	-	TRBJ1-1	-	CASSLAGYTEAFF	TGTGCCAGTAGTTTAGCGGGATACACTGAAGCTTTCTTT
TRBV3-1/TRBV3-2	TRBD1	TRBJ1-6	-	CASSGRGFGQGGSPLHF	TGTGCCAGCAGCGGGAGGGGATTCGGACAGGGAGGTTCACCCCTCCACTTT
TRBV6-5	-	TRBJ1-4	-	CASSYSGGAGEKLFF	TGTGCCAGCAGTTACTCGGGAGGGGCGGGTGAAAAACTGTTTTTT
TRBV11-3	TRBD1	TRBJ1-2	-	CASSSGTGGVYGYTF	TGTGCCAGCAGCTCCGGGACAGGGGGGGTCTATGGCTACACCTTC
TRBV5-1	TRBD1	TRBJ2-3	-	CASSSQGSTDTQYF	TGCGCCAGCAGCTCACAGGGGAGCACAGATACGCAGTATTTT
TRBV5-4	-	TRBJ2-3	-	CASSLGTVSTDTQYF	TGTGCCAGCAGCTTGGGGACAGTTAGCACAGATACGCAGTATTTT
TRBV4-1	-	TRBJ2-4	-	CASSHTSRGAKNIQYF	TGCGCCAGCAGCCACACCTCGAGGGGGGCCAAAAACATTCAGTACTTC
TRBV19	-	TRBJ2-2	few	CASIRRAGSTGELFF	TGTGCCAGTATAAGGAGGGCTGGTAGCACCGGGGAGCTGTTTTTT
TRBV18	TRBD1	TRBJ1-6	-	CASSSGQGGGSPLHF	TGTGCCAGCTCATCGGGACAGGGCGGAGGTTCACCCCTCCACTTT